This T cell receptor beta chain is from a study of CD8+ T cells in alopecia areata. Study-wide background: Treated individuals took tofacitinib by mouth, 5 to 10 mg twice daily.

Germline values: CDR1 MGHRA, CDR2 YSYEKL. V gave up 0 bases and J gave up 2 bases, with 13 bases separating them. The CDR3 totals 16 residues. Extracted from the samples, RNA was reverse transcribed into cDNA to serve as the sequencing template. TCRdb's table, derived via immunoSEQ multiplex PCR, lists solely in-frame clones and lacks some. The sample includes some 210,000 clones, around 62% of them seen just once. V usage is TRBV4-1 and J usage is TRBJ2-5; possible D gene TRBD2, 5 bases. Sequenced material: CD4+ T cells sorted from blood, taken at week 0. This sequence originates from a human donor with alopecia areata. CDR3 sequence: CASSQDLGLAQETQYF. In nucleotides, the CDR3 is TGCGCCAGCAGCCAAGATCTAGGACTTGCGCAAGAGACCCAGTACTTC.